Presented here are 10 T cell receptor beta chains from one specimen sequenced in a study of T cells expressing NK-cell markers. TCRdb processed the 5' RACE reads again and assigns one entry to each CDR3 protein, with no DNA. The sample is made up of approximately 440,000 distinct CDR3 sequences, and the top ten hold 1.4% of it. The source material was blood T cells: a sorted CD56 or NKG2C T cell subset, CD4+ or CD8+ T cells, or bulk PBMC T cells (not recorded which). These receptors all stem from a woman between 45 and 65 years old in good health.

The chain joins TRBV7-9 to TRBJ2-7; TCRdb's D gene call, TRBD1, goes unchecked for lack of DNA. The CDR3 totals 16 residues. Looked up from germline, CDR1 is SEHNR and CDR2 is FQNEAQ (reference sequence). The CDR3 sequence is CASSLRISTGGYEQYF. The full variable domain, its missing parts supplied by reference TRBV7-9 and TRBJ2-7, is DTGVSQNPRHKITKRGQNVTFRCDPISEHNRLYWYRQTLGQGPEFLTYFQNEAQLEKSRLLSDRFSAERPKGSFSTLEIQRTEQGDSAMYLCASSLRISTGGYEQYFGPGTRLTVT.

CDR3: CASSLGGLRDNEQFF. The chain has TRBV12-3 or TRBV12-4 and TRBJ2-1; TCRdb picks TRBD2, but there is no DNA to check that call. The CDR3 totals 15 residues.

The chain has TRBV12-3 or TRBV12-4 and TRBJ2-1; TCRdb gives TRBD2 as the D gene, but with no DNA this cannot be confirmed. This CDR3 is built from 18 residues. The CDR3 sequence is CASSLKRLAGAIYNEQFF.

This chain joins TRBV6-5 and TRBJ2-5; TCRdb calls TRBD1, which cannot be checked without DNA. There are 17 residues in the CDR3. Germline V gene sequence: CDR1 MNHEY, CDR2 SVGAGI. The CDR3 region is CASSYPNRQGALGTQYF.

V is TRBV5-1 and J is TRBJ1-2; TCRdb selects TRBD1, and the lack of DNA leaves this call unchecked. The CDR3 is made up of 16 amino acids. Germline values: CDR1 SGHRS, CDR2 YFSETQ. The CDR3 reads CASSQTFGGAHYGYTF.

This chain connects TRBV20-1 to TRBJ1-2; the D gene TCRdb calls, TRBD1, cannot be checked with no DNA. This CDR3 spans 16 amino acids. Germline CDR1 is DFQATT and CDR2 is SNEGSKA (reference sequence). The CDR3 sequence: CSASSLDVGVDYGYTF.

The J gene is TRBJ1-5, the V gene TRBV2; the D call from TCRdb, TRBD1, cannot be confirmed without DNA. The germline CDR1 and CDR2 sequences are SNHLY and FYNNEI. The CDR3 contains 15 residues. The CDR3 protein is CASSPGQGLFQPQHF.

The chain carries TRBV20-1 and TRBJ2-2; with no DNA, the TCRdb D assignment of TRBD1 cannot be verified. The V gene's germline CDR1 is DFQATT and CDR2 SNEGSKA (reference sequence). This CDR3 contains 14 residues. This chain's CDR3 is CSARRGDPTGELFF.

V and J are TRBV20-1 and TRBJ1-5; TCRdb designates TRBD1, a call that cannot be tested without DNA. CDR1 is DFQATT and CDR2 is SNEGSKA in the germline V gene (reference sequence). The CDR3 contains 15 residues. CDR3 sequence: CSARRTGASNQPQHF.

The genes are TRBV5-1 and TRBJ2-5; checking the TCRdb D call of TRBD2 is not possible without DNA. The CDR3 covers 17 residues. From germline, CDR1 is SGHRS and CDR2 YFSETQ. CDR3 residues: CASSLGLADAERQTQYF.